This is a list of T cell receptor beta chains from one sample in a study of T cell repertoires in cytomegalovirus infection. TCRdb redid the calling of the reads with MiXCR, one entry per CDR3 protein. The table has a few hundred thousand distinct CDR3 sequences, approximately 15% seen once. The sample was CD8+ T cells from PBMCs. These receptors were collected from a human donor in good health (CMV status not recorded). Some clones in this sample may be carry-over from other donors' samples. The CDR3 runs from the conserved cysteine through the conserved F or W. The D gene is left open where the match is weak. Size is stated for part of the rows, as once, few or many counts, or as a class when the clone is expanded.

.,.,TRBJ2-1,TRBV5-1,CASSAPGRDEQFF,TGCGCCAGCAGCGCCCCAGGCCGGGATGAGCAGTTCTTC
many,.,TRBJ2-2,TRBV7-2,CATQRGTGELFF,TGTGCCACCCAGAGGGGTACCGGGGAGCTGTTTTTT
.,.,TRBJ1-1,TRBV7-6,CASSSEEGAEAFF,TGTGCTAGCAGCTCAGAGGAGGGGGCTGAAGCTTTCTTT
many,.,TRBJ2-2,TRBV11-2,CASSLTVWGRNTGELFF,TGTGCCAGCAGCTTAACTGTGTGGGGACGGAACACCGGGGAGCTGTTTTTT
many,TRBD1,TRBJ1-1,TRBV4-1,CASRIRQGAEAFF,TGCGCCAGCAGGATTAGACAGGGCGCTGAAGCTTTCTTT
.,.,TRBJ1-1,TRBV20-1,CSASPGENTEAFF,TGCAGTGCGTCCCCGGGGGAGAACACTGAAGCTTTCTTT
few,.,TRBJ2-7,TRBV2,CASLTPLGDGGYEQYF,TGTGCCAGCCTGACCCCCCTAGGCGACGGGGGCTACGAGCAGTACTTC
many,.,TRBJ2-7,TRBV28,CASSLVGREYEQYF,TGTGCCAGCAGTTTAGTCGGCAGGGAATACGAGCAGTACTTC
many,.,TRBJ1-6,TRBV20-1,CSASSFGGGEPLHF,TGCAGTGCTTCTTCGTTCGGGGGGGGTGAACCCCTCCACTTT
.,.,TRBJ1-2,TRBV29-1,CSVDDRSIGGYTF,TGCAGCGTTGATGACCGGTCCATCGGGGGCTACACCTTC
few,TRBD1,TRBJ2-7,TRBV4-1,CASSHRTGAGEQYF,TGCGCCAGCAGCCACCGGACAGGGGCCGGCGAGCAGTACTTC
.,TRBD1,TRBJ1-2,TRBV6-4,CASRLTGGNYGYTF,TGTGCCAGCAGACTGACAGGGGGTAACTATGGCTACACCTTC
many,.,TRBJ2-2,TRBV12-3/TRBV12-4,CASSSGAGELFF,TGTGCCAGCAGTTCAGGGGCCGGGGAGCTGTTTTTT
.,.,TRBJ1-5,TRBV29-1,CSVESHTGQPQHF,TGCAGCGTTGAATCCCACACGGGTCAGCCCCAGCATTTT
many,TRBD2,TRBJ2-3,TRBV7-2,CASSSSRGGRDTQYF,TGTGCCAGCAGCTCGTCGCGGGGGGGCCGGGATACGCAGTATTTT
many,TRBD1,TRBJ2-3,TRBV28,CASSFFEGASTDTQYF,TGTGCCAGCAGTTTCTTTGAGGGGGCTAGCACAGATACGCAGTATTTT
.,TRBD1,TRBJ2-3,TRBV6-2/TRBV6-3,CASSFNSRQGELTDTQYF,TGTGCCAGCAGTTTCAACTCCCGACAGGGGGAACTCACAGATACGCAGTATTTT
.,.,TRBJ1-1,TRBV29-1,CSVRQSNTEAFF,TGCAGCGTGCGACAGAGTAACACTGAAGCTTTCTTT
few,.,TRBJ1-1,TRBV6-6,CASTLGPTNTEAFF,TGTGCCAGCACCTTGGGGCCGACGAACACTGAAGCTTTCTTT
few,.,TRBJ1-2,TRBV7-9,CASSANARGITYGYTF,TGTGCCAGCAGCGCCAACGCTCGGGGGATTACCTATGGCTACACCTTC
few,.,TRBJ2-2,TRBV19,CASSIDLYSLVDTGELFF,TGTGCCAGCAGTATAGATCTGTACAGCCTGGTCGACACCGGGGAGCTGTTTTTT
many,.,TRBJ2-7,TRBV7-6,CASSPFGRTQGDYEQYF,TGTGCCAGCAGCCCATTTGGTCGGACCCAAGGCGACTACGAGCAGTACTTC
few,.,TRBJ2-1,TRBV7-6,CASSPPVDDNEQFF,TGTGCCAGCAGCCCCCCTGTAGACGACAATGAGCAGTTCTTC
many,TRBD1,TRBJ1-1,TRBV7-3,CASSLKDRVADTEAFF,TGTGCCAGCAGCTTAAAGGACAGGGTGGCGGACACTGAAGCTTTCTTT
.,.,TRBJ2-1,TRBV6-2/TRBV6-3,CASSPGWSYYNEQFF,TGTGCCAGCAGCCCAGGGTGGTCCTACTACAATGAGCAGTTCTTC
many,TRBD2,TRBJ2-7,TRBV7-2,CASSLVSGGAYEQYF,TGTGCCAGCAGCTTAGTAAGCGGGGGCGCGTACGAGCAGTACTTC
.,TRBD1,TRBJ1-1,TRBV7-4,CASSSTGTGVTDEAFF,TGTGCCAGCAGCTCAACCGGGACAGGGGTAACCGATGAAGCTTTCTTT
many,TRBD1,TRBJ1-5,TRBV7-8,CASSSGGGRGNQPQHF,TGTGCCAGCAGCTCAGGGGGCGGGAGAGGCAATCAGCCCCAGCATTTT
.,.,TRBJ2-7,TRBV29-1,CSVGRRDYEQYF,TGCAGCGTTGGGCGGCGCGACTACGAGCAGTACTTC
many,.,TRBJ2-1,TRBV7-8,CASSLVSADYNEQFF,TGTGCCAGCAGCTTAGTTTCCGCAGACTACAATGAGCAGTTCTTC
.,.,TRBJ2-1,TRBV15,CATSRRNSYNEQFF,TGTGCCACCAGTCGACGGAACTCCTACAATGAGCAGTTCTTC
few,.,TRBJ1-6,TRBV28,CASSSRDGTIDSPLHF,TGTGCCAGCAGTTCCCGAGACGGGACTATCGATTCACCCCTCCACTTT
.,.,TRBJ2-7,TRBV6-2/TRBV6-3,CASSYRLRAAEQYF,TGTGCCAGCAGTTACCGGTTGAGGGCCGCGGAGCAGTACTTC
many,TRBD1,TRBJ1-4,TRBV7-6,CASSATGRSEKLFF,TGTGCCAGCAGCGCGACAGGGCGGAGTGAAAAACTGTTTTTT
few,TRBD2,TRBJ2-1,TRBV29-1,CSGGREGSYNEQFF,TGCAGCGGCGGACGGGAGGGCTCCTACAATGAGCAGTTCTTC
many,TRBD1,TRBJ1-5,TRBV6-2/TRBV6-3,CASTMEGAEIQPQHF,TGTGCCAGCACCATGGAGGGGGCAGAAATTCAGCCCCAGCATTTT
.,TRBD2,TRBJ2-5,TRBV20-1,CSARLAGGRLQETQYF,TGCAGTGCTAGGCTAGCGGGGGGGAGACTCCAAGAGACCCAGTACTTC
.,TRBD2,TRBJ2-5,TRBV28,CASSLGGGGPQETQYF,TGTGCCAGCAGTTTGGGGGGCGGGGGGCCCCAAGAGACCCAGTACTTC
.,TRBD1,TRBJ1-6,TRBV20-1,CSARSRETGDSPLHF,TGCAGTGCTAGATCGAGGGAAACAGGGGATTCACCCCTCCACTTT
.,.,TRBJ2-7,TRBV5-1,CASSLDGTFGSYEQYF,TGCGCCAGCAGCTTGGACGGGACGTTTGGCTCCTACGAGCAGTACTTC
many,.,TRBJ1-5,TRBV7-2,CASSYSNQPQHF,TGTGCCAGCAGCTATAGCAATCAGCCCCAGCATTTT
.,.,TRBJ2-1,TRBV6-5,CASSYRIVGTALRDEQFF,TGTGCCAGCAGTTACCGGATCGTGGGGACCGCCTTGAGGGATGAGCAGTTCTTC
.,TRBD2,TRBJ2-1,TRBV5-5,CASSYRGGLNEQFF,TGTGCCAGCAGCTATCGGGGGGGCCTCAATGAGCAGTTCTTC
.,.,TRBJ1-1,TRBV5-6,CASSPLMGMNTEAFF,TGTGCCAGCAGCCCCTTGATGGGGATGAACACTGAAGCTTTCTTT
once,.,TRBJ2-1,TRBV6-2/TRBV6-3,CASSYVFVSSSYNEQFF,TGTGCCAGCAGTTACGTCTTTGTGAGTTCCTCCTACAATGAGCAGTTCTTC